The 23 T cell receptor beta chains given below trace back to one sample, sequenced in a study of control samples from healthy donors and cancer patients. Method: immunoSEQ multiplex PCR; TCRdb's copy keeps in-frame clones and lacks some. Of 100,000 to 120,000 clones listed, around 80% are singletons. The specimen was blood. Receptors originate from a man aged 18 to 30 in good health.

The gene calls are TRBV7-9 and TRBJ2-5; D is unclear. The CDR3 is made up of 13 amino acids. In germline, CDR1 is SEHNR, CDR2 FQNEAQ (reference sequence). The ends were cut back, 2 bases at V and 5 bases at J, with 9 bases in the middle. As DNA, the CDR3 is TGTGCCAGCAGCTTAAGTCTTATCGAGACCCAGTACTTC. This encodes CASSLSLIETQYF.

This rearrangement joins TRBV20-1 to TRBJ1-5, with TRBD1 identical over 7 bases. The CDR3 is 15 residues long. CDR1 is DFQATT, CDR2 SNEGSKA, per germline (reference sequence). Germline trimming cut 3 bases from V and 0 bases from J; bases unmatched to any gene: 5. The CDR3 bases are TGCAGTGCTAGTTCAGGGGGGCATAGCAATCAGCCCCAGCATTTT. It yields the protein CSASSGGHSNQPQHF.

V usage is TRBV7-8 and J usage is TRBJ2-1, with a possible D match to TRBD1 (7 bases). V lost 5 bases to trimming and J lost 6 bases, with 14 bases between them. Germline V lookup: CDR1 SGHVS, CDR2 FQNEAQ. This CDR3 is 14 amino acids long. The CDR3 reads CASSQEGAANEQFF. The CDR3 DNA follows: TGTGCCAGCAGCCAGGAGGGGGCGGCCAATGAGCAGTTCTTC.

CDR3 region: CASSLKAGTGYYEQYV. The CDR3 nucleotides read TGTGCCAGCAGCCTGAAGGCCGGGACAGGTTACTACGAGCAGTACGTC. This chain connects TRBV7-8 to TRBJ2-7, with TRBD1 matching 8 bases. Germline loops: CDR1 SGHVS, CDR2 FQNEAQ. This CDR3 spans 16 amino acids. The V and J ends lost 5 bases and 3 bases, in that order; junction bases with no gene match: 12.

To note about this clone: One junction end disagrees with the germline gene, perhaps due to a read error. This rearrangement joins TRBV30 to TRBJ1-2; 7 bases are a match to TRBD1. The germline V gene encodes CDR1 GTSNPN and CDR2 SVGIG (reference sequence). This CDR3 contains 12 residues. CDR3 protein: CAWSYAHGTDLF. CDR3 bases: TGTGCCTGGAGTTACGCCCACGGGACAGACCTCTTC.

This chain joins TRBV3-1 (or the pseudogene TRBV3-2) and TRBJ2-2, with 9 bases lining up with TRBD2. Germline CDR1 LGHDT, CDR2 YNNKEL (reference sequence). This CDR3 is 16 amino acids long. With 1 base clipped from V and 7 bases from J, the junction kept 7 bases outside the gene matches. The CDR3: CASSQVPSGEVGELFF. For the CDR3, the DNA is TGTGCCAGCAGCCAAGTGCCTAGCGGGGAGGTCGGGGAGCTGTTTTTT.

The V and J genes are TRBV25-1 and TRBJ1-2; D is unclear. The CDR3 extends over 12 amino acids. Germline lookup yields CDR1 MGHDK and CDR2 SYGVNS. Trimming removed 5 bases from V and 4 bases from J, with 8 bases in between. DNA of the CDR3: TGTGCCAGCAGTCGACCGAGCTATGGCTACACCTTC. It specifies CASSRPSYGYTF.

This CDR3 reads CASSLGVFNEKLFF. The CDR3 DNA follows: TGCGCCAGCAGCTTGGGGGTTTTCAATGAAAAACTGTTTTTT. This chain links TRBV5-1 with TRBJ1-4; D not resolved. CDR1 SGHRS and CDR2 YFSETQ come from the germline V gene. This CDR3 is 14 amino acids long. Deletions cut 0 bases from V and 5 bases from J, with 8 bases between.

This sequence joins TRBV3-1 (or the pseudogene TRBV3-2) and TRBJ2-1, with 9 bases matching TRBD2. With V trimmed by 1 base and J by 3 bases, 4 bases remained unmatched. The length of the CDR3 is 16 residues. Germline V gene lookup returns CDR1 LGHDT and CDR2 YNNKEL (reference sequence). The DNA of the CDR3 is TGTGCCAGCAGCCAAGCGGGCGGGGGGGACTACAATGAGCAGTTCTTC. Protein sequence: CASSQAGGGDYNEQFF.

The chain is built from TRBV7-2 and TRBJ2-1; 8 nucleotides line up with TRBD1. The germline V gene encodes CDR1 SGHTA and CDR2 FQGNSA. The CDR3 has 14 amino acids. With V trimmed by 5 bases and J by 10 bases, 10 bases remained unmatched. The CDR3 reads CASSPRTGSMEQFF. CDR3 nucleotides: TGTGCCAGCAGCCCGCGGACAGGGAGTATGGAGCAGTTCTTC. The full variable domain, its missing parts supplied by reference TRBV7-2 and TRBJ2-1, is GAGVSQSPSNKVTEKGKDVELRCDPISGHTALYWYRQSLGQGLEFLIYFQGNSAPDKSGLPSDRFSAERTGGSVSTLTIQRTQQEDSAVYLCASSPRTGSMEQFFGPGTRLTVL.

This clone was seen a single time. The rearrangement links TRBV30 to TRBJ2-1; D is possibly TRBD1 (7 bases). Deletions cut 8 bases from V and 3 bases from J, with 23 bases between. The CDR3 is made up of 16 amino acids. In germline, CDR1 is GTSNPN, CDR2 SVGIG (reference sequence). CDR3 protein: CAGGRGRGTLYNEQFF. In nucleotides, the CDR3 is TGTGCCGGAGGTAGGGGGCGTGGGACTCTCTACAATGAGCAGTTCTTC.

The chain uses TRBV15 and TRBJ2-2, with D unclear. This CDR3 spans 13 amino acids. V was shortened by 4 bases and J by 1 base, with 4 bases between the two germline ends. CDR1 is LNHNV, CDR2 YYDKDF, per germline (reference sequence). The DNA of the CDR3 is TGTGCCACCAGCACGGGGAACACCGGGGAGCTGTTTTTT. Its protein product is CATSTGNTGELFF.

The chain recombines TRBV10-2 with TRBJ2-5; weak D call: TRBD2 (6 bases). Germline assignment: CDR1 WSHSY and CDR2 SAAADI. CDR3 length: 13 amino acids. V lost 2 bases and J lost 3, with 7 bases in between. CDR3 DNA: TGCGCCAGCAGTGAGCCGGGGGAAGAGACCCAGTACTTC. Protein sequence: CASSEPGEETQYF.

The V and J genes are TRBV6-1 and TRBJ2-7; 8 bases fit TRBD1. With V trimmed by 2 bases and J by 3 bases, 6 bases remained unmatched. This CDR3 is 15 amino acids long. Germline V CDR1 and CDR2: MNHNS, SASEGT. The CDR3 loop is CASSELRGQGYEQYV. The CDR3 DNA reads TGTGCCAGCAGTGAATTACGTGGACAGGGCTACGAGCAGTACGTC.

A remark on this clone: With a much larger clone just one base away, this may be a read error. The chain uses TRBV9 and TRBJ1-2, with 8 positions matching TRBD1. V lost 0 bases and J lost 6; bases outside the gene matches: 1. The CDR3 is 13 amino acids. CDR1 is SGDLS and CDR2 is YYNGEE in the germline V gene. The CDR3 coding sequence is TGTGCCAGCAGCGTAGGACAGGGGAATGGCTACACCTTC. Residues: CASSVGQGNGYTF.

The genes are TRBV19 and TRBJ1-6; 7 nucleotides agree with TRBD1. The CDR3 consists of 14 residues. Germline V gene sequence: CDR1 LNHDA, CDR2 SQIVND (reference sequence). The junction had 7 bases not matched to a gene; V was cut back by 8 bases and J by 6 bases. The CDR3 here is CASSPGQINSPLHF. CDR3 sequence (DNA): TGTGCCAGTTCTCCGGGACAGATTAATTCACCCCTCCACTTT.

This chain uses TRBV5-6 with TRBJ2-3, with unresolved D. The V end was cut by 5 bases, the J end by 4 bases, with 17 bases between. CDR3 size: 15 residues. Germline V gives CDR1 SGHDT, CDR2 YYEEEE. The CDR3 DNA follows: TGTGCCAGCAGGGCCGGGCCTTCATCGGCAGATACGCAGTATTTT. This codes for CASRAGPSSADTQYF.

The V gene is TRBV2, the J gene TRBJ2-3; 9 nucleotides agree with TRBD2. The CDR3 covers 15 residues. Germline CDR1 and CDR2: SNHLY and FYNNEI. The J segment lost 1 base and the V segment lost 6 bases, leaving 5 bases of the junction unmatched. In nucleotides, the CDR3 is TGTGCCAGCAGGAGCGGGGGGCTCGGCACAGATACGCAGTATTTT. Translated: CASRSGGLGTDTQYF.

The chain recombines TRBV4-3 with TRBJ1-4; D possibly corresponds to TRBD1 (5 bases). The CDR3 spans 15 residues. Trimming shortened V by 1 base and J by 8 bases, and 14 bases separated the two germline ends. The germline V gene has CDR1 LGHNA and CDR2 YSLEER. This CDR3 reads CASSQARDPREKLFF. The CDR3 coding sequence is TGCGCCAGCAGCCAAGCCCGGGACCCTAGAGAAAAACTGTTTTTT.

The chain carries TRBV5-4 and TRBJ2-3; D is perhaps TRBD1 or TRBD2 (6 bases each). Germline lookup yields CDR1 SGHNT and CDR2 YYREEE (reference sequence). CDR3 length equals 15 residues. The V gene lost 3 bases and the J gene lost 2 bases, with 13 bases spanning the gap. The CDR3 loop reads CASSSVGGPTDTQYF. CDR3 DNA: TGTGCCAGCAGCTCGGTCGGGGGCCCCACAGATACGCAGTATTTT.

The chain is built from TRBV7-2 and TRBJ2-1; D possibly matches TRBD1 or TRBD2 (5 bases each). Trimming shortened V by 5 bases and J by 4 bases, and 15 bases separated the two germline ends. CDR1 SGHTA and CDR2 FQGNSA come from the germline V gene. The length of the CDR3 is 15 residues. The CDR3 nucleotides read TGTGCCAGCAGCCGGGACCCCTCAAGGTACAATGAGCAGTTCTTC. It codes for CASSRDPSRYNEQFF.

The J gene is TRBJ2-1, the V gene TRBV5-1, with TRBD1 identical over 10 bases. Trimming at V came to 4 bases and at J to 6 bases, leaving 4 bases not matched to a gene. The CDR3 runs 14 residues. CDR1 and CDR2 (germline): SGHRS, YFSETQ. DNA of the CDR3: TGCGCCAGCAGCGAGGGACAGGGGAGCAATGAGCAGTTCTTC. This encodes CASSEGQGSNEQFF.

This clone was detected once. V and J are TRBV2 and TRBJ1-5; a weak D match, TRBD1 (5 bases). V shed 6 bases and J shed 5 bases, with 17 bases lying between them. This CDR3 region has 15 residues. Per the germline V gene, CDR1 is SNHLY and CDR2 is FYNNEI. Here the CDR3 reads CASRKTREGDQPQHF. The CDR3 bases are TGTGCCAGCAGGAAAACAAGGGAAGGGGATCAGCCCCAGCATTTT.